These 25 T cell receptor beta chains came from one sample sequenced in a study of vaccination effects on CD4 cells after COVID-19. Sequencing followed a ViraFEST assay step that expanded antigen-specific CD4+ T cells with viral peptide pools. Cultured cells yielded isolated CD4+ T cells after 10 to 11 days. Everyone in the study got two shots of either the BNT162b2 or mRNA-1273 vaccine. TCRdb's table, derived via immunoSEQ multiplex PCR, lists solely in-frame clones and lacks some. The data contain about 24,000 clones, roughly 70% of them singletons. These receptors have no known antigen. Sample: CD4+ T cells from PBMCs cultured with SARS-CoV-2 spike peptides, taken after COVID-19 vaccination. The source of these receptors is a human donor who received a COVID-19 vaccine.

The V gene is TRBV7-2, the J gene TRBJ1-1; maybe TRBD1 (5 bases). The CDR3 covers 14 residues. With 2 bases removed from V and 3 bases from J, the gap between germline ends came to 10 bases. Per the germline V gene, CDR1 is SGHTA and CDR2 is FQGNSA. CDR3 DNA sequence: TGTGCCAGCAGCTTACAGGGAGGGGACACTGAAGCTTTCTTT. This gives the protein CASSLQGGDTEAFF.

V is TRBV24-1 and J is TRBJ2-7; the match to TRBD1 covers 7 bases. V shed 3 bases and J 8 bases; nucleotides not matched to a gene: 9. This CDR3 contains 14 residues. Germline V CDR1 and CDR2: KGHDR, SFDVKD. In DNA, the CDR3 is TGTGCCACCAGTGATGACGGTGAACAGGGGAAGCAGTACTTC. It yields the protein CATSDDGEQGKQYF.

The chain employs TRBV6-5 and TRBJ2-7; 12 bases map to TRBD2. CDR1 and CDR2 from the germline V gene are MNHEY and SVGAGI. This CDR3 is built from 14 residues. The V gene end was trimmed by 6 bases and the J gene end by 4 bases; junction bases not matched to a gene: 4. CDR3 region: CASSWTSGEYEQYF. CDR3 nucleotide sequence: TGTGCCAGCAGCTGGACTAGCGGGGAATACGAGCAGTACTTC.

The DNA for the CDR3 is TGTGCCAGCAGCCGGAACAGGGGGGGCACTGAAGCTTTCTTT. The encoded protein is CASSRNRGGTEAFF. The chain joins TRBV11-2 to TRBJ1-1; the match to TRBD1 covers 8 bases. Per the germline V gene, CDR1 is SGHAT and CDR2 is FQNNGV. V lost 5 bases, J lost 4 bases, and 6 bases stayed unmatched. The CDR3 runs 14 residues.

The V gene is TRBV4-2, the J gene TRBJ2-7; TRBD2 agrees at 10 bases. Trimming at V came to 4 bases and at J to 2 bases, leaving 2 bases not matched to a gene. The CDR3 length is 14 residues. Looked up from germline, CDR1 is LGHNA and CDR2 is YNFKEQ. This chain's CDR3 is CASSRAGGPYEQYF. CDR3 sequence (DNA): TGTGCCAGCAGCCGAGCGGGAGGGCCCTACGAGCAGTACTTC.

V is TRBV5-4 and J is TRBJ1-3; D is uncertain. The CDR3 length is 14 residues. V lost 5 bases to trimming and J lost 0 bases, with 9 bases between them. Germline V gene data show CDR1 as SGHNT and CDR2 as YYREEE (reference sequence). The CDR3 region is CASRSGSSGNTIYF. The CDR3 coding sequence is TGTGCCAGCAGATCCGGCAGCTCTGGAAACACCATATATTTT.

The chain employs TRBV29-1 and TRBJ1-5, with 9 bases identical to TRBD1. J lost 7 bases, V lost 5 bases, and 6 bases had no gene match. Germline V gives CDR1 SQVTM, CDR2 ANQGSEA. The CDR3 runs 13 residues. CDR3 bases: TGCAGCGTTAGACAGGGGGAACACCAGCCCCAGCATTTT. This encodes CSVRQGEHQPQHF.

V usage is TRBV6-5 and J usage is TRBJ2-2, with D uncertain. Trimming took off 10 bases at V and 0 bases at J, with 12 bases between the two ends. Per germline, CDR1 MNHEY and CDR2 SVGAGI. This CDR3 is 14 amino acids long. CDR3 protein: CAILRAANTGELFF. The CDR3 region has the DNA TGTGCCATCCTTAGGGCGGCGAACACCGGGGAGCTGTTTTTT.

This sequence joins TRBV30 and TRBJ1-2; D is perhaps TRBD1 (5 bases). Trimming shortened V by 6 bases and J by 4 bases, and 12 bases separated the two germline ends. The CDR3 spans 12 residues. Germline lookup yields CDR1 GTSNPN and CDR2 SVGIG (reference sequence). CDR3 sequence (DNA): TGTGCCTGTAGTCAGGGAACCTATGGCTACACCTTC. Translation gives CACSQGTYGYTF. Full variable domain (remainder filled in from reference TRBV30 and TRBJ1-2): SQTIHQWPATLVQPVGSPLSLECTVEGTSNPNLYWYRQAAGRGLQLLFYSVGIGQISSEVPQNLSASRPQDRQFILSSKKLLLSDSGFYLCACSQGTYGYTFGSGTRLTVV.

The rearrangement uses TRBV13 and TRBJ2-5, with D tentatively TRBD2 (6 bases). Germline V gene data show CDR1 as PRHDT and CDR2 as FYEKMQ (reference sequence). The CDR3 is 14 residues long. V was trimmed by 1 base and J by 2 bases, leaving 8 bases between them. The CDR3 sequence: CASSLVGGQETQYF. CDR3 in DNA: TGTGCCAGCAGCTTAGTAGGAGGGCAAGAGACCCAGTACTTC. The full variable domain, rest sourced from reference TRBV13 and TRBJ2-5, is AAGVIQSPRHLIKEKRETATLKCYPIPRHDTVYWYQQGPGQDPQFLISFYEKMQSDKGSIPDRFSAQQFSDYHSELNMSSLELGDSALYFCASSLVGGQETQYFGPGTRLLVL.

This chain connects TRBV7-9 to TRBJ1-4; TRBD1 might be the D (5 bases). The CDR3 is made up of 16 amino acids. Between the trimmed V and J ends, which lost 5 bases and 5 bases, there was a span of 18 bases. The V gene's germline CDR1 is SEHNR and CDR2 FQNEAQ (reference sequence). In nucleotides, the CDR3 is TGTGCCAGCAGCCTCGCGGTCGGGGCAGCAAATGAAAAACTGTTTTTT. This encodes CASSLAVGAANEKLFF.

The chain has TRBV10-3 and TRBJ1-4, with 9 positions matching TRBD1. Germline CDR1 ENHRY, CDR2 SYGVKD. V lost 6 bases to trimming and J lost 4 bases; unmatched junction nucleotides: 6. The CDR3 has 15 residues. The chain's CDR3 is CAISTGQGINEKLFF. CDR3 DNA sequence: TGTGCCATCAGCACGGGACAGGGAATTAATGAAAAACTGTTTTTT.

This clone came up a few times. This chain joins TRBV27 and TRBJ2-7; D not resolved. The CDR3 totals 13 residues. V gave up 2 bases and J gave up 0 bases, with 5 bases separating them. Germline CDR1 is MNHEY and CDR2 is SMNVEV (reference sequence). DNA for the CDR3: TGTGCCAGCAGTTTAAAGTCCTCCTACGAGCAGTACTTC. Amino acid sequence: CASSLKSSYEQYF.

The V gene is TRBV24-1, the J gene TRBJ2-3; TRBD1 is a possible D gene (6 bases). The germline V gene encodes CDR1 KGHDR and CDR2 SFDVKD. The CDR3 extends over 18 amino acids. Trimming removed 6 bases at V and 2 bases at J, with 23 bases between. CDR3 sequence reads: CATSPSQGSRIITDTQYF. The CDR3 DNA follows: TGTGCCACCAGTCCTTCTCAGGGGAGTAGGATTATCACAGATACGCAGTATTTT.

The chain is built from TRBV3-1 (or the pseudogene TRBV3-2) and TRBJ2-7, with D perhaps matching TRBD2 (5 bases). V was trimmed by 0 bases and J by 6 bases, leaving 15 bases between them. The CDR3 runs 15 residues. Germline CDR1 is LGHDT and CDR2 is YNNKEL (reference sequence). Written as DNA, the CDR3 is TGTGCCAGCAGCCAAGATCTGGCTAGTCGGGGCGAGCAGTACTTC. This sequence encodes CASSQDLASRGEQYF.

This clone was seen more than once but under ten times. This chain links TRBV6-5 with TRBJ1-5, with TRBD1 matching 7 bases. Unmatched junction bases numbered 6, after V lost 7 bases and J lost 0 bases. The CDR3 consists of 15 residues. Germline V CDR1 and CDR2: MNHEY, SVGAGI. The chain's CDR3 is CASKPTGDSNQPQHF. The CDR3 DNA reads TGTGCCAGCAAACCAACAGGGGATAGCAATCAGCCCCAGCATTTT.

The chain employs TRBV4-1 and TRBJ1-5; D remains unclear. CDR1 MGHRA and CDR2 YSYEKL come from the germline V gene. With 0 bases removed from V and 6 bases from J, the gap between germline ends came to 15 bases. CDR3 length: 16 amino acids. This chain's CDR3 is CASSQESGSHAQPQHF. As DNA, the CDR3 is TGCGCCAGCAGCCAAGAGTCCGGCAGTCATGCTCAGCCCCAGCATTTT.

A single count supports this clone. This rearrangement joins TRBV5-1 to TRBJ2-1, with 9 bases identical to TRBD2. J lost 8 bases, V lost 6 bases, and 12 bases had no gene match. This CDR3 contains 15 residues. Per germline, CDR1 SGHRS and CDR2 YFSETQ. The CDR3 DNA reads TGCGCCAGCAACCAAAGGGGACTAGCTGGCGATGAGCAGTTCTTC. The encoded protein is CASNQRGLAGDEQFF.

This clone came up a few times. This chain uses TRBV29-1 with TRBJ1-2; 9 positions agree with TRBD1. Germline CDR1 is SQVTM and CDR2 is ANQGSEA. The CDR3 sequence is 14 residues long. The trim removed 6 bases at V and 6 bases at J, leaving 11 bases unmatched. The CDR3 loop reads CSVYEDRGGDGYTF. The CDR3 nucleotides read TGCAGCGTCTACGAGGACAGGGGAGGAGATGGCTACACCTTC.

This clone was observed a handful of times. This chain links TRBV19 with TRBJ1-1, with D possibly matching TRBD1 (6 bases). This CDR3 has 15 amino acids. Germline V gene sequence: CDR1 LNHDA, CDR2 SQIVND (reference sequence). Trimming pared 10 bases from V and 0 bases from J, leaving 18 bases between. CDR3 nucleotide sequence: TGTGCCACCAATACAGGGTACTCCCTGAACACTGAAGCTTTCTTT. Its translation: CATNTGYSLNTEAFF.

This chain uses TRBV5-1 with TRBJ1-4; TRBD1 matches 8 bases. J gave up 5 bases and V 4 bases, and 7 bases lay outside the gene matches. This CDR3 comprises 15 residues. Germline assignment: CDR1 SGHRS and CDR2 YFSETQ. The chain's CDR3 is CASSITGTGNEKLFF. The CDR3 DNA follows: TGCGCCAGCAGCATTACCGGGACAGGCAATGAAAAACTGTTTTTT.

The rearrangement links TRBV4-1 to TRBJ2-7; 10 nucleotides match TRBD1. The CDR3 extends over 13 amino acids. Trimming removed 8 bases from V and 7 bases from J; junction bases left unmatched: 8. Germline V gene lookup returns CDR1 MGHRA and CDR2 YSYEKL. The CDR3 here is CASGRDRGREQYF. The DNA for the CDR3 is TGCGCCAGCGGCCGGGACAGGGGTCGAGAGCAGTACTTC.

The CDR3 spells CAWSTRSTDTQYF. CDR3 DNA: TGTGCCTGGAGTACGAGGAGCACAGATACGCAGTATTTT. The rearrangement links TRBV30 to TRBJ2-3; D is undetermined. Trimming shortened V by 2 bases and J by 0 bases, and 6 bases separated the two germline ends. The CDR3 has 13 amino acids. Germline V gene lookup returns CDR1 GTSNPN and CDR2 SVGIG (reference sequence).

The gene calls are TRBV7-2 and TRBJ2-3; D is unresolved. Germline loops: CDR1 SGHTA, CDR2 FQGNSA. V gave up 0 bases and J gave up 0 bases, with 4 bases separating them. This CDR3 comprises 14 residues. This CDR3 reads CASSLAMSTDTQYF. The CDR3 DNA reads as TGTGCCAGCAGCTTAGCGATGAGCACAGATACGCAGTATTTT. The whole variable domain, remainder taken from reference TRBV7-2 and TRBJ2-3, is GAGVSQSPSNKVTEKGKDVELRCDPISGHTALYWYRQSLGQGLEFLIYFQGNSAPDKSGLPSDRFSAERTGGSVSTLTIQRTQQEDSAVYLCASSLAMSTDTQYFGPGTRLTVL.

V and J are TRBV2 and TRBJ1-1, with a tentative D call TRBD1 (5 bases). The CDR3 has 13 residues. Trimming stripped 0 bases from V and 3 bases from J, with 5 bases between. Germline V gene data show CDR1 as SNHLY and CDR2 as FYNNEI. The CDR3: CASSEAGDTEAFF. For the CDR3, the DNA is TGTGCCAGCAGTGAAGCAGGGGACACTGAAGCTTTCTTT.